The T cell receptor (beta chain) described here comes from a study of Ad26.COV2.S vaccination and SARS-CoV-2 variants. The treatment denotes: some 20 received Ad26.COV2.S at low or high dose, single or two shots; several received placebo; per-sample allocation not given. Each sample was drawn 63 days after the first injection (of vaccine or placebo). Study-wide findings and caveats: It was vaccine recipients, not placebo recipients, who had the higher spike-specific TCR breadth.

Notes on this clone: As yet, its antigen is unknown.

Assay: immunoSEQ multiplex PCR; the TCRdb copy retains only in-frame clones and omits some. The table lists some 390,000 clones, less than 90% of them singletons. The CDR3 runs to 13 residues. V lost 1 base to trimming and J lost 9 bases; unmatched junction nucleotides: 3. The germline CDR1 and CDR2 sequences are SEHNR and FQNEAQ (reference sequence). The rearrangement joins TRBV7-9 to TRBJ2-1; the match to TRBD2 covers 7 bases. This sequence originates from a person between 18 and 65 years old who received the Ad26.COV2.S COVID-19 vaccine or a placebo. Sequencing was performed on peripheral blood, taken in a trial of Ad26.COV2.S vaccine versus placebo. The CDR3 reads CASSLEGRVEQFF. The CDR3 DNA is TGTGCCAGCAGCTTAGAGGGGAGGGTTGAGCAGTTCTTC.